A single TCR beta chain is shown here with its context. Its cognate antigen is unknown. The sample is drawn from a study of cytomegalovirus exposure and HLA in healthy donors. Across the study: An early release of data contained some 80 million unique TCRs, which came from HLA-typed donors. Study-wide results and limits: Immune exposure data for these donors was limited to CMV serostatus. Common viral pathogens seemed to be connected with several of the most significant clusters, according to a later analysis.

Donors had nominal health at sampling but likely had unrecorded immune exposures. Trimming shortened V by 6 bases and J by 5 bases, and 19 bases separated the two germline ends. Germline V lookup: CDR1 SEHNR, CDR2 FQNEAQ (reference sequence). This CDR3 is built from 15 residues. A multiplex PCR was run with 60 Vbeta primers and 13 Jbeta primers. Produced via immunoSEQ multiplex PCR; TCRdb's table is partial and in-frame only. The sample holds 65,000 to 85,000 clones, approximately 70% seen once. The sequence came from a man in his sixties in good health and CMV-seropositive. Source material: PBMCs. The genes are TRBV7-9 and TRBJ2-5; tentatively, D is TRBD2 (7 bases). The CDR3 coding sequence is TGTGCCAGCAGTGTGGGGGGGCCCGGGGGCGAGACCCAGTACTTC. Protein: CASSVGGPGGETQYF. The entire variable domain, with the rest obtained from reference TRBV7-9 and TRBJ2-5, is as follows: DTGVSQNPRHKITKRGQNVTFRCDPISEHNRLYWYRQTLGQGPEFLTYFQNEAQLEKSRLLSDRFSAERPKGSFSTLEIQRTEQGDSAMYLCASSVGGPGGETQYFGPGTRLLVL.